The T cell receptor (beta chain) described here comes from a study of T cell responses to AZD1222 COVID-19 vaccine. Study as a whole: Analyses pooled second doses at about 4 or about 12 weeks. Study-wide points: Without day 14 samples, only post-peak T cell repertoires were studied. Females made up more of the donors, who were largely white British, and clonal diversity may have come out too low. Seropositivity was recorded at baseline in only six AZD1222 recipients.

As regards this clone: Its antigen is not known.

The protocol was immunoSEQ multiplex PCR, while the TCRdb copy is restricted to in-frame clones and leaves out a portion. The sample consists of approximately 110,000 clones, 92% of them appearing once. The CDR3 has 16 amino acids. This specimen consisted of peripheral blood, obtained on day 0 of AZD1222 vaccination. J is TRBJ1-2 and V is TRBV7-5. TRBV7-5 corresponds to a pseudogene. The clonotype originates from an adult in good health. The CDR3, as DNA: TGTGTCAGAAGCTTTCCCCGGGGCGCTCCTAACTATGGCTACACCTTC. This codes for CVRSFPRGAPNYGYTF.